These 2 T cell receptor beta chains were all obtained from the same sample, sequenced in a study of blood T cell repertoires in COVID-19. The data were produced by immunoSEQ multiplex PCR, yet TCRdb's version contains in-frame clones alone and is incomplete. The table includes roughly 400,000 clones, 70% to 90% detected once. The sequencing input was PBMCs or T cells enriched from blood (not recorded which). Receptors originate from a woman between 18 and 30 years old who had been exposed to COVID-19.

The genes are TRBV5-1 and TRBJ2-3, with D possibly TRBD1 on 5 matching bases. The CDR3 loop spans 15 amino acids. Germline V CDR1 and CDR2: SGHRS, YFSETQ. The V end lost 0 bases, the J end lost 2 bases, and 10 bases lay between the germline ends. The CDR3 bases are TGCGCCAGCAGCTTGGAGGGGCGGATCACAGATACGCAGTATTTT. As protein: CASSLEGRITDTQYF.

The chain uses TRBV18 and TRBJ1-5; D is undetermined. The length of the CDR3 is 14 residues. V gave up 0 bases and J gave up 4 bases, with 7 bases separating them. Germline V gene lookup returns CDR1 KGHSH and CDR2 LQKENI. CDR3 nucleotide sequence: TGTGCCAGCTCACCACCCTCGCAGAATCAGCCCCAGCATTTT. Residues: CASSPPSQNQPQHF.